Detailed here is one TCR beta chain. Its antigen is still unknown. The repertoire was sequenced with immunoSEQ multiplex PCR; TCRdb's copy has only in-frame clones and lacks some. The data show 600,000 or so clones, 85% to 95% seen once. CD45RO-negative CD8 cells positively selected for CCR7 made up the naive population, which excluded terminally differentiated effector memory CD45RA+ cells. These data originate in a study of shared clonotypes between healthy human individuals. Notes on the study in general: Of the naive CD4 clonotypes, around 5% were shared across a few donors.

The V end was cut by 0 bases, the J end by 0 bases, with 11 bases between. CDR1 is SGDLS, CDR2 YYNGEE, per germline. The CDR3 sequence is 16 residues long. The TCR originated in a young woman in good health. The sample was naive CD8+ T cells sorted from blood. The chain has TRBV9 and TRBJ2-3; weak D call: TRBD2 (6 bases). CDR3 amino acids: CASSVVGSGSTDTQYF. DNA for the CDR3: TGTGCCAGCAGCGTAGTTGGTAGCGGTAGCACAGATACGCAGTATTTT.